The 18 T cell receptor beta chains below were found in one sample sequenced in a study of OX40 agonist ivuxolimab in advanced cancers. This table comes from immunoSEQ multiplex PCR, and its TCRdb copy is limited to in-frame clones, with some not included. This sample yields roughly 150,000 clones, of which approximately 94% are seen a single time; under 0.4% belongs to the top ten. The source was CD4+ or CD8+ T cells sorted from blood, collected in a trial of the OX40 agonist ivuxolimab. These receptors were collected from an adult with an advanced solid tumor such as melanoma, head and neck, liver or kidney cancer.

The V and J genes are TRBV5-3 and TRBJ2-7; D is undetermined. TRBV5-3 is an open reading frame whose function is uncertain. The CDR3 extends over 15 amino acids. Trimming cost V 2 bases and J 0 bases, with 12 bases left between them. This CDR3 reads CARSFETRTSYEQYF. Written as DNA, the CDR3 is TGTGCCAGAAGCTTCGAGACTCGGACCTCCTACGAGCAGTACTTC.

The chain recombines TRBV15 with TRBJ1-4; TRBD1 might be the D (6 bases). Deletions cut 3 bases from V and 6 bases from J, with 17 bases between. This CDR3 is 16 amino acids long. The germline V gene encodes CDR1 LNHNV and CDR2 YYDKDF (reference sequence). The CDR3 sequence: CATSRGTIRGDEKLFF. The CDR3 coding sequence is TGTGCCACCAGCAGGGGGACGATAAGGGGGGATGAAAAACTGTTTTTT.

V is TRBV13 and J is TRBJ2-5; D might be TRBD2 (7 bases). Germline CDR1 PRHDT, CDR2 FYEKMQ (reference sequence). There are 19 residues in the CDR3. V was shortened by 5 bases and J by 7 bases, with 32 bases between the two germline ends. The CDR3 nucleotides are TGTGCCAGCAGCCAGACCCACCTCCGGACAGCGGGGTCCCCCGGGACCCAGTACTTC. Translating gives CASSQTHLRTAGSPGTQYF.

This clone is a singleton in its sample. V is TRBV7-3 and J is TRBJ2-7; 7 bases fit TRBD2. Germline V gives CDR1 SGHTA, CDR2 FQGTGA. The V segment lost 5 bases and the J segment 5 bases; nucleotides outside the gene matches: 9. CDR3 length: 14 amino acids. The DNA of the CDR3 is TGTGCCAGCAGCCCAGGGACGGGGGGAGACGAGCAGTACTTC. It specifies CASSPGTGGDEQYF.

The chain links TRBV28 to TRBJ1-5, with a weak D call TRBD1 (6 bases). The V gene's germline CDR1 is MDHEN and CDR2 SYDVKM. The CDR3 sequence is 15 residues long. The V gene lost 6 bases and the J gene lost 2 bases, with 14 bases spanning the gap. CDR3 residues: CASSFTGMGNQPQHF. CDR3 sequence (DNA): TGTGCCAGCAGCTTTACAGGGATGGGCAATCAGCCCCAGCATTTT. Based on the CDR3 plus reference TRBV28 and TRBJ1-5, the full variable domain is DVKVTQSSRYLVKRTGEKVFLECVQDMDHENMFWYRQDPGLGLRLIYFSYDVKMKEKGDIPEGYSVSREKKERFSLILESASTNQTSMYLCASSFTGMGNQPQHFGDGTRLSIL.

This clone was observed once. CDR3 protein: CASSRDSRNTEAFF. CDR3 sequence (DNA): TGTGCCAGCAGTAGGGACAGCAGGAACACTGAAGCTTTCTTT. The V call is TRBV25-1, the J call TRBJ1-1; 7 positions agree with TRBD1. Per germline, CDR1 MGHDK and CDR2 SYGVNS. Germline trimming cut 5 bases from V and 1 base from J; bases unmatched to any gene: 4. The CDR3 length is 14 residues.

V and J are TRBV5-6 and TRBJ2-2; 9 bases align to TRBD2. The junction had 5 bases not matched to a gene; V was cut back by 3 bases and J by 2 bases. Germline values: CDR1 SGHDT, CDR2 YYEEEE. The CDR3 length is 16 residues. The CDR3 here is CASSYRTSDNTGELFF. DNA of the CDR3: TGTGCCAGCAGCTATAGGACTAGCGATAACACCGGGGAGCTGTTTTTT.

The CDR3 is CASSESGGPGYTF. CDR3 bases: TGTGCCAGCAGTGAAAGTGGCGGCCCGGGCTACACCTTC. The gene calls are TRBV25-1 and TRBJ1-2; D gene uncertain. The CDR3 has 13 residues. Germline lookup yields CDR1 MGHDK and CDR2 SYGVNS. V shed 2 bases and J shed 8 bases, with 12 bases lying between them.

The rearrangement links TRBV5-1 to TRBJ2-6; D may be TRBD1 or TRBD2 (5 bases each). Germline V gives CDR1 SGHRS, CDR2 YFSETQ. The CDR3 length is 16 residues. V lost 3 bases to trimming and J lost 0 bases, with 10 bases between them. This CDR3 is CASSSRELSGANVLTF. The DNA for the CDR3 is TGCGCCAGCAGCTCCAGGGAGCTCTCTGGGGCCAACGTCCTGACTTTC.

This clone was observed a few times. J is TRBJ1-1 and V is TRBV7-2; weak D call: TRBD1 (5 bases). CDR3 length: 15 amino acids. Germline CDR1 and CDR2: SGHTA and FQGNSA. The V end lost 4 bases, the J end lost 5 bases, and 17 bases lay between the germline ends. In DNA, the CDR3 is TGTGCCAGCAGCTGGTCTATTGGGGCGGAAACTGAAGCTTTCTTT. Translated: CASSWSIGAETEAFF.

On this clone: This CDR3 is also generated by other DNA sequences in the sample. The chain joins TRBV19 to TRBJ2-7, with D possibly TRBD2 on 5 matching bases. This CDR3 is built from 14 residues. V dropped 0 bases and J dropped 2 bases, with 8 bases sitting between them. Germline V gene data show CDR1 as LNHDA and CDR2 as SQIVND (reference sequence). The CDR3 DNA follows: TGTGCCAGTAGTATAGACCCCGGGACCTACGAGCAGTACTTC. Its protein is CASSIDPGTYEQYF.

CDR3 loop: CASLRTYNTGELFF. The CDR3 coding sequence is TGTGCCAGCCTGCGGACATACAACACCGGGGAGCTGTTTTTT. This rearrangement joins TRBV27 to TRBJ2-2; possibly TRBD1 for D (5 bases). The CDR3 runs to 14 residues. With 8 bases removed from V and 2 bases from J, the gap between germline ends came to 12 bases. Germline V CDR1 and CDR2: MNHEY, SMNVEV (reference sequence).

The rearrangement joins TRBV6-5 to TRBJ1-2; no firm D call. Looked up from germline, CDR1 is MNHEY and CDR2 is SVGAGI. This CDR3 contains 15 residues. Deletions cut 3 bases from V and 8 bases from J, with 19 bases between. The CDR3 loop reads CASSYAGLGGSGYTF. CDR3 nucleotides: TGTGCCAGCAGTTATGCGGGTTTGGGCGGGTCAGGCTACACCTTC.

V usage is TRBV10-2 and J usage is TRBJ2-7; no definite D call. The V end was cut by 0 bases, the J end by 5 bases, with 17 bases between. CDR1 WSHSY and CDR2 SAAADI come from the germline V gene. This CDR3 contains 16 residues. CDR3 nucleotide sequence: TGCGCCAGCAGTGAGTCGAAGAGACGAGGATCAAACGAGCAGTACTTC. Residues: CASSESKRRGSNEQYF.

The V gene is TRBV6-5, the J gene TRBJ1-2; 7 bases agree with TRBD1. The length of the CDR3 is 15 residues. J gave up 0 bases and V 2 bases, and 3 bases lay outside the gene matches. The germline gives CDR1 MNHEY, CDR2 SVGAGI. Here the CDR3 reads CASSYQGGTNYGYTF. The CDR3 nucleotides read TGTGCCAGCAGTTACCAGGGGGGAACTAACTATGGCTACACCTTC.

The rearrangement uses TRBV18 and TRBJ1-1; D call uncertain. Germline loops: CDR1 KGHSH, CDR2 LQKENI. The CDR3 loop spans 13 amino acids. V was trimmed by 3 bases and J by 4 bases, leaving 9 bases between them. CDR3 in DNA: TGTGCCAGCTCACCGGCGGGTGGCACTGAAGCTTTCTTT. This encodes CASSPAGGTEAFF.

The chain has TRBV5-5 and TRBJ2-2; 12 nucleotides match TRBD2. CDR1 SGHKS and CDR2 YYEKEE come from the germline V gene (reference sequence). V was clipped by 5 bases and J by 5 bases; unmatched bases: 10. The CDR3 is 17 amino acids. The CDR3 reads CASREEGLAGYTGELFF. CDR3 nucleotides: TGTGCCAGCAGAGAAGAAGGACTAGCGGGGTATACCGGGGAGCTGTTTTTT. Full variable domain (rest looked up from reference TRBV5-5 and TRBJ2-2): DAGVTQSPTHLIKTRGQQVTLRCSPISGHKSVSWYQQVLGQGPQFIFQYYEKEERGRGNFPDRFSARQFPNYSSELNVNALLLGDSALYLCASREEGLAGYTGELFFGEGSRLTVL.

In this sample, this clone turned up once. This chain uses TRBV18 with TRBJ1-3; 8 bases line up with TRBD1. CDR3 length: 16 amino acids. V was clipped by 0 bases and J by 0 bases; unmatched bases: 1. Germline V gene lookup returns CDR1 KGHSH and CDR2 LQKENI. For the CDR3, the DNA is TGTGCCAGCTCACCACCGGACAGGGTCTCTGGAAACACCATATATTTT. Its translation: CASSPPDRVSGNTIYF.